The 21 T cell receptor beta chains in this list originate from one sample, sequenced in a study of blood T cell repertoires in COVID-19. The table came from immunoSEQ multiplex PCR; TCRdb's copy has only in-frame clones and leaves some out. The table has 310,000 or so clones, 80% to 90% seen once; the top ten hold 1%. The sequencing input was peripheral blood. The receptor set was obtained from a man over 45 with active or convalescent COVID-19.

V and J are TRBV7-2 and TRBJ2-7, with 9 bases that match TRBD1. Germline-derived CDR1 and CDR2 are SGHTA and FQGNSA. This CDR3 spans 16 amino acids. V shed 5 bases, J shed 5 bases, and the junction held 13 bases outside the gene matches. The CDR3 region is CASSPRKGTGRNEQYF. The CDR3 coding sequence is TGTGCCAGCAGCCCTCGAAAGGGGACAGGGAGGAACGAGCAGTACTTC.

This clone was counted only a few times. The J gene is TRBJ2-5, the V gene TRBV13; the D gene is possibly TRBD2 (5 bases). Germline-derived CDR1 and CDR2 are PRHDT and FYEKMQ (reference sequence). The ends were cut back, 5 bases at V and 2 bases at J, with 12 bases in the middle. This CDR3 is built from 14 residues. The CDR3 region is CASSNGLIQETQYF. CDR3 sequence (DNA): TGTGCCAGCAGCAATGGACTTATACAAGAGACCCAGTACTTC.

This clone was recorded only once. The CDR3 DNA is TGCGCCAGCAACCCAACGGGACAGCACCAAGAGACCCAGTACTTC. This codes for CASNPTGQHQETQYF. This sequence joins TRBV5-1 and TRBJ2-5; 7 bases match TRBD1. The CDR3 spans 15 residues. J gave up 0 bases and V 6 bases, and 8 bases lay outside the gene matches. Germline V CDR1 and CDR2: SGHRS, YFSETQ.

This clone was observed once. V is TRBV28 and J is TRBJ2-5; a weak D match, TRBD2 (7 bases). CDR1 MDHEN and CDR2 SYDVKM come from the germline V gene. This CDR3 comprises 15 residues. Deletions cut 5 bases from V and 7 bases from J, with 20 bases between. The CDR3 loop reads CASSAGTWGGATQYF. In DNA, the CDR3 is TGTGCCAGCAGTGCCGGGACCTGGGGGGGGGCGACCCAGTACTTC.

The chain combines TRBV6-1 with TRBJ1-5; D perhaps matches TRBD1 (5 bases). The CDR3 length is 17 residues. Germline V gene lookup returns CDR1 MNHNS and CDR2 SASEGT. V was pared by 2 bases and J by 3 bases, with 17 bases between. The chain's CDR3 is CASSEISGYRVNQPQHF. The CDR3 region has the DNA TGTGCCAGCAGTGAAATTTCAGGGTATAGGGTCAATCAGCCCCAGCATTTT.

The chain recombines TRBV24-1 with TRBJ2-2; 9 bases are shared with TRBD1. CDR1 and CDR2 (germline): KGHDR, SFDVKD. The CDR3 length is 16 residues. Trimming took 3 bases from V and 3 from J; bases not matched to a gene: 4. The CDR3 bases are TGTGCCACCAGTGATCTACGGACAGGGGACACCGGGGAGCTGTTTTTT. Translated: CATSDLRTGDTGELFF.

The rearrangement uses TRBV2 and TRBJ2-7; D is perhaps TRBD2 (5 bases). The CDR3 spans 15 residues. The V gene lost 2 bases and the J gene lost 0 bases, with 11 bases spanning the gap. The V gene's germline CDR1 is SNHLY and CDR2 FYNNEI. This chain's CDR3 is CASSEFPSNSYEQYF. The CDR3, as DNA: TGTGCCAGCAGTGAATTCCCTAGCAACTCCTACGAGCAGTACTTC.

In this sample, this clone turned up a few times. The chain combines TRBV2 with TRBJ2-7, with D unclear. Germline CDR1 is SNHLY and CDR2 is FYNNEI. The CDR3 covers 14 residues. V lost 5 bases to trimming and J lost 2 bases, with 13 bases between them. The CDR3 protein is CASSLAQPAYEQYF. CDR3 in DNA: TGTGCCAGCAGTCTTGCACAACCCGCCTACGAGCAGTACTTC.

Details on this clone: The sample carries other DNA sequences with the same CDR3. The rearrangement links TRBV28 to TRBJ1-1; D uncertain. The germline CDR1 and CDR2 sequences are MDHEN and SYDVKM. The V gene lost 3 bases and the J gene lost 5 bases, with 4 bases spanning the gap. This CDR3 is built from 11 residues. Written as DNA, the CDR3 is TGTGCCAGCAGTTTTATTACTGAAGCTTTCTTT. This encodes CASSFITEAFF.

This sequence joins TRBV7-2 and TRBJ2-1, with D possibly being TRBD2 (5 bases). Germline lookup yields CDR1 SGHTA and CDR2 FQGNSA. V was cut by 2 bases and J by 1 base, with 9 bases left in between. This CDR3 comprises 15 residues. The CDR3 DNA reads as TGTGCCAGCAGCTTATCAGAGGGTTCCTACAATGAGCAGTTCTTC. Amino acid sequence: CASSLSEGSYNEQFF.

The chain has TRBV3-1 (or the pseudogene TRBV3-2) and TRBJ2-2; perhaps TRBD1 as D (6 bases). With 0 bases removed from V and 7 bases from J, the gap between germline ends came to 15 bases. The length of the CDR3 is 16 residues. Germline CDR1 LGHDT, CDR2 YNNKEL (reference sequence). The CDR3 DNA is TGTGCCAGCAGCCAAGAATTTAGTAGCAGGGGCGGGGAGCTGTTTTTT. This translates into CASSQEFSSRGGELFF.

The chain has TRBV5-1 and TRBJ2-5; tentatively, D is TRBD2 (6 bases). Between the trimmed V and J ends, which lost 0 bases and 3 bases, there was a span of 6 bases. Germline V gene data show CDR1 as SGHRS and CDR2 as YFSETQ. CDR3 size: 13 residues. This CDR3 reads CASSLASEETQYF. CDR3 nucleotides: TGCGCCAGCAGCTTGGCTAGCGAAGAGACCCAGTACTTC.

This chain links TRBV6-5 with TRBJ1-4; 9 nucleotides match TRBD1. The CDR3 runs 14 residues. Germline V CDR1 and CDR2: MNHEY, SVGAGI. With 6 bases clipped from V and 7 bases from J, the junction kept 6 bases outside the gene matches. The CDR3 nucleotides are TGTGCCAGCAGGGGGACAGGGACACTTGAAAAACTGTTTTTT. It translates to CASRGTGTLEKLFF.

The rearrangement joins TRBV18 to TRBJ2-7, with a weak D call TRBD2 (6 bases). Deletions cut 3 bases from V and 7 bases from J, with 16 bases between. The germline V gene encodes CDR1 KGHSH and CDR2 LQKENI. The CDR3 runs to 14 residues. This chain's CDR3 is CASSPTSRLEEQYF. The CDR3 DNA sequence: TGTGCCAGCTCACCCACTAGCCGCCTTGAGGAGCAGTACTTC.

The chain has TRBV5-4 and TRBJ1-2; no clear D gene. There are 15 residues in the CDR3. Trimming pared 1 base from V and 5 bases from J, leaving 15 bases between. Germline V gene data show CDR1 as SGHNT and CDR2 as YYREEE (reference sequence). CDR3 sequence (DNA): TGTGCCAGCAGCTTGTCGGGAACGTCGGTGTATGGCTACACCTTC. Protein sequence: CASSLSGTSVYGYTF.

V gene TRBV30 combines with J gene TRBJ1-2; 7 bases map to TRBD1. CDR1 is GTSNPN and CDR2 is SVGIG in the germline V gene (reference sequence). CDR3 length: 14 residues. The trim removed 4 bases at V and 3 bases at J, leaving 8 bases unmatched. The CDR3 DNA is TGTGCCTGGACGCCTTGGACAGGCGACTATGGCTACACCTTC. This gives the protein CAWTPWTGDYGYTF.

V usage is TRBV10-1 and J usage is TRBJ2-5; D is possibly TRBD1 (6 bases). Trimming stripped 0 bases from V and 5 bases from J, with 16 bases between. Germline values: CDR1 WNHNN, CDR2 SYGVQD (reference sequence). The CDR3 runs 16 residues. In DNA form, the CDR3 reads TGCGCCAGCAGTGAGTCGGGGGTTGGAACAGGGGAGACCCAGTACTTC. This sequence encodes CASSESGVGTGETQYF.

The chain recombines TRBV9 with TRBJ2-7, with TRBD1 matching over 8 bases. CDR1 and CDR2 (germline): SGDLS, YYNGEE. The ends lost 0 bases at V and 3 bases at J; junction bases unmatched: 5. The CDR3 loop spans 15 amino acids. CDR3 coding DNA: TGTGCCAGCAGCGTAGGGGGACAGGAGGTCTACGAGCAGTACTTC. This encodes CASSVGGQEVYEQYF.

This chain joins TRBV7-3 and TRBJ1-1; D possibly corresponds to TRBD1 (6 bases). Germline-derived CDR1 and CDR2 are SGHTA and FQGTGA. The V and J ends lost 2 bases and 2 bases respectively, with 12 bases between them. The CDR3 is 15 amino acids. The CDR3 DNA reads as TGTGCCAGCAGCTTATTGGGACAACACAACACTGAAGCTTTCTTT. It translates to CASSLLGQHNTEAFF.

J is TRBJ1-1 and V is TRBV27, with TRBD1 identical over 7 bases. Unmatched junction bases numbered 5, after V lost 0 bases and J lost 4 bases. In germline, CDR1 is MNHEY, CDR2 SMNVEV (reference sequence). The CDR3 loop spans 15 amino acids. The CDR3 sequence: CASSLSRQGGTEAFF. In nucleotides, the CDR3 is TGTGCCAGCAGTTTATCCCGACAGGGAGGCACTGAAGCTTTCTTT.

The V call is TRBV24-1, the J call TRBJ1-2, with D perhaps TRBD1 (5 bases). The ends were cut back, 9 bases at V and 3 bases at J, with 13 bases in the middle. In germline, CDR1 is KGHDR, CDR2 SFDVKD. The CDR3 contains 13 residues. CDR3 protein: CATGSRVDYGYTF. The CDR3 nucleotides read TGTGCCACCGGGTCCAGGGTAGACTATGGCTACACCTTC.